The 2 T cell receptor beta chains below all came from one sample that was sequenced in a study of T cell clonotyping in hematopoietic cell transplantation. The time point here: recipient sample about 28 days before transplant, after cytoreduction. The repertoire was sequenced with immunoSEQ multiplex PCR; TCRdb's copy has only in-frame clones and lacks some. The sample has 75,000 to 95,000 clones, less than 96% seen once; the top ten hold roughly 1.7%. Sequencing was performed on peripheral blood mononuclear cells, taken before stem cell transplant. The receptor set was obtained from a woman aged 50 to 60 with acute myeloid leukemia. Some clones in this sample may be carry-over from other donors' samples.

For the CDR3, the DNA is TGTGCCTGGAAGATCGGGACAGGGATTTCCAACGAGCAGTACTTC. Translation: CAWKIGTGISNEQYF. The chain has TRBV30 and TRBJ2-7, with TRBD1 identical over 9 bases. V trimming: 4 bases; J trimming: 5 bases; junction bases outside the gene matches: 12. The germline V gene has CDR1 GTSNPN and CDR2 SVGIG (reference sequence). The CDR3 is made up of 15 amino acids. Looking up the rest from reference TRBV30 and TRBJ2-7 gives the full variable domain: SQTIHQWPATLVQPVGSPLSLECTVEGTSNPNLYWYRQAAGRGLQLLFYSVGIGQISSEVPQNLSASRPQDRQFILSSKKLLLSDSGFYLCAWKIGTGISNEQYFGPGTRLTVT.

The chain has TRBV5-1 and TRBJ1-1; unclear D gene. This CDR3 spans 15 amino acids. V gave up 0 bases and J gave up 5 bases, with 14 bases separating them. The germline gives CDR1 SGHRS, CDR2 YFSETQ. Here the CDR3 DNA reads TGCGCCAGCAGCTTGGCTACTATTTGGGGAACTGAAGCTTTCTTT. It is translated as CASSLATIWGTEAFF.